This T cell receptor (beta chain) stems from a study of tumour-infiltrating T cells in Burkitt lymphoma. Overall study results and limits: Many Burkitt lymphoma patients shared several public clonotypes.

Regarding this clone: The target antigen is unknown.

Assay: immunoSEQ multiplex PCR; the TCRdb copy retains only in-frame clones and omits some. Of 500 to 650 clones listed, 80% to 95% are singletons. With V trimmed by 5 bases and J by 8 bases, 12 bases remained unmatched. This CDR3 region has 15 residues. CDR1 and CDR2 from the germline V gene are MNHEY and SMNVEV (reference sequence). The sequencing sample was made of tumor tissue. The V and J genes are TRBV27 and TRBJ2-1; TRBD1 agrees at 7 bases. This receptor was identified in a human donor with Burkitt lymphoma. Here the CDR3 reads CASSRQPGGFDEQFF. CDR3 bases: TGTGCCAGCAGTCGACAACCAGGGGGTTTTGATGAGCAGTTCTTC.